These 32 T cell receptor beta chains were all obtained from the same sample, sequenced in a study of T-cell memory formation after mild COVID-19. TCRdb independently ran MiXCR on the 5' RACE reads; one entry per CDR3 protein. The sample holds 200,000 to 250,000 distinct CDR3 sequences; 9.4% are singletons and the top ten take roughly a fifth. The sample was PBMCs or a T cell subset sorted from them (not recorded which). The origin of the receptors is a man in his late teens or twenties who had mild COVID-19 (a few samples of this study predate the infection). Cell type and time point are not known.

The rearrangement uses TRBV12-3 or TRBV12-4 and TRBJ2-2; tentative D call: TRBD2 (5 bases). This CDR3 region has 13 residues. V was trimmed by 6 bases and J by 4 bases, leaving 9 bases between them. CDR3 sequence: CASSPGFTGELFF. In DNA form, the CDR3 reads TGTGCCAGCAGCCCGGGATTCACCGGGGAGCTGTTTTTT.

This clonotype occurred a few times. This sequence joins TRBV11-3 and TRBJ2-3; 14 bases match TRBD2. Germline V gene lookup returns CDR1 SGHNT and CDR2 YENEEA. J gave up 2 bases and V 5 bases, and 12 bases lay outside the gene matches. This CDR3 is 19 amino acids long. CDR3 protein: CASSDKTGTSGGPTDTQYF. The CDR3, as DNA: TGTGCCAGCAGCGATAAAACAGGGACTAGCGGGGGTCCCACAGATACGCAGTATTTT.

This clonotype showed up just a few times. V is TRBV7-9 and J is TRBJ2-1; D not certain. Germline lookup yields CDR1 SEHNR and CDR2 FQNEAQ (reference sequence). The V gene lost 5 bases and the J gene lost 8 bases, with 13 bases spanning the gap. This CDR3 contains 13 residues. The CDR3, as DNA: TGTGCCAGCAGCCTTTCACTTCCGTATGAGCAGTTCTTC. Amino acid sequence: CASSLSLPYEQFF.

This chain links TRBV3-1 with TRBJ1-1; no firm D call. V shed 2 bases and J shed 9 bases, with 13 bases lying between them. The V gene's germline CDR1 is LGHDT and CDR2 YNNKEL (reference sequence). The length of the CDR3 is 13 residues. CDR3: CASSQSGPPQAFF. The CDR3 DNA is TGTGCCAGCAGCCAATCCGGCCCCCCACAAGCTTTCTTT.

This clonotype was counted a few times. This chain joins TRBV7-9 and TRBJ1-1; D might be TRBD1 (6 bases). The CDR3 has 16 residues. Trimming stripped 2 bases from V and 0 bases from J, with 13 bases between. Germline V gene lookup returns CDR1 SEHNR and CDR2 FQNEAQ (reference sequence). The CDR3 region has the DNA TGTGCCAGCAGCTTACTCGTTACAGGGTTGAACACTGAAGCTTTCTTT. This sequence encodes CASSLLVTGLNTEAFF.

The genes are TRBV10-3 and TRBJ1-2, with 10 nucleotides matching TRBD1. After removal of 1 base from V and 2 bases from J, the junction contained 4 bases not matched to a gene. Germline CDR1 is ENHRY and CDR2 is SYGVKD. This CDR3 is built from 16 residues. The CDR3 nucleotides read TGTGCCATCAGTGAGTGGGACAGGGGCGAAAACTATGGCTACACCTTC. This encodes CAISEWDRGENYGYTF.

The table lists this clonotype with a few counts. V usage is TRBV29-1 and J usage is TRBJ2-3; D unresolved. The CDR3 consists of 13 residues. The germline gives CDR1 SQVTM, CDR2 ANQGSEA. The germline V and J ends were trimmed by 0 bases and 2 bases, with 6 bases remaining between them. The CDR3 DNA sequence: TGCAGCGTTGAAGATCTGGACACAGATACGCAGTATTTT. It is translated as CSVEDLDTDTQYF.

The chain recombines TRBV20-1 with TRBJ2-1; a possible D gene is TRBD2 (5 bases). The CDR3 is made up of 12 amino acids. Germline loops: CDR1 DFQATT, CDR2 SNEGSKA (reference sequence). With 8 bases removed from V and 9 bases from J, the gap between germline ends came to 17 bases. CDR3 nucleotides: TGCAGTAAACTAAAGTTCCGGGGTGAGCAGTTCTTC. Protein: CSKLKFRGEQFF.

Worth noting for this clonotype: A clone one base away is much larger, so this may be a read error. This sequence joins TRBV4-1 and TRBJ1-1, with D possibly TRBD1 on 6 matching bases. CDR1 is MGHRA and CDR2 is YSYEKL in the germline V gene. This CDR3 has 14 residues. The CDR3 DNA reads TGCTCCAGCAGCGTATACAGGGTAGGGACTGAAGCTTTCTTT. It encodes CSSSVYRVGTEAFF.

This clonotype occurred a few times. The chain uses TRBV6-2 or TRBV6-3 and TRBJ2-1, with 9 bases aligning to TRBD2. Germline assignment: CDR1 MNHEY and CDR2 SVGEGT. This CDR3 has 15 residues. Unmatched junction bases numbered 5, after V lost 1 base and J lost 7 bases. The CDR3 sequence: CASSYWTGLANEQFF. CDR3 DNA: TGTGCCAGCAGTTACTGGACCGGACTAGCGAATGAGCAGTTCTTC.

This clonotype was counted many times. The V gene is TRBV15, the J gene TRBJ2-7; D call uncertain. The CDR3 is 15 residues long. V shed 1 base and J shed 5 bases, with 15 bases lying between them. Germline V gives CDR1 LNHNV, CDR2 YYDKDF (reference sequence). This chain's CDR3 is CATSRARPTRDEQYF. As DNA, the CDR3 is TGTGCCACCAGCAGAGCCAGGCCCACAAGAGACGAGCAGTACTTC.

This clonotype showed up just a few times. The DNA for the CDR3 is TGCAGTGCTAGAGAAAGGACTAGCGGATCCTACGAGCAGTACGTC. This gives the protein CSARERTSGSYEQYV. The chain recombines TRBV20-1 with TRBJ2-7; 10 bases align to TRBD2. From germline, CDR1 is DFQATT and CDR2 SNEGSKA (reference sequence). J was trimmed by 1 base and V by 0 bases; bases with no gene match: 3. The length of the CDR3 is 15 residues.

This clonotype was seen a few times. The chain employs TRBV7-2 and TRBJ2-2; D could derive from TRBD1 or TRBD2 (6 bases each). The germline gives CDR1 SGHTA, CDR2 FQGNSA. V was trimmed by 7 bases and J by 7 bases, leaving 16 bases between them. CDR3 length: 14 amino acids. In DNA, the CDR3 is TGTGCCAGCACTAAAACGGGGGCCTACGGGGAGCTGTTTTTT. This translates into CASTKTGAYGELFF.

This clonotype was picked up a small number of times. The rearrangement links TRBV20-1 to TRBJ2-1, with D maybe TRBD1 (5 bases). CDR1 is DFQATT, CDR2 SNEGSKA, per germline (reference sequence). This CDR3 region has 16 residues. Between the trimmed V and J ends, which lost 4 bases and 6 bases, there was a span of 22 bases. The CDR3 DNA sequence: TGCAGTGCTACGCCTGGGGCACGTGGATTTGGCAATGAGCAGTTCTTC. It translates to CSATPGARGFGNEQFF.

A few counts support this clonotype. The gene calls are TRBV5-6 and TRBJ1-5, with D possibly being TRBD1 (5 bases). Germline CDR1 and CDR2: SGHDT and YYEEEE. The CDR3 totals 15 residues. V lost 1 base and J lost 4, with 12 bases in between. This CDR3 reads CASSLFDRGNQPQHF. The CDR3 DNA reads TGTGCCAGCAGCTTGTTTGACCGGGGGAATCAGCCCCAGCATTTT.

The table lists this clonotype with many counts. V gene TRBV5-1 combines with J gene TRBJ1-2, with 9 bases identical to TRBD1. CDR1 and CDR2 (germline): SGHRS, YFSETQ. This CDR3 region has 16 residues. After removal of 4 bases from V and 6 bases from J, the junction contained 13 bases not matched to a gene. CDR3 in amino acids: CASSTIDPGQGNGYTF. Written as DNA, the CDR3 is TGCGCCAGCAGCACGATCGACCCGGGACAGGGTAATGGCTACACCTTC.

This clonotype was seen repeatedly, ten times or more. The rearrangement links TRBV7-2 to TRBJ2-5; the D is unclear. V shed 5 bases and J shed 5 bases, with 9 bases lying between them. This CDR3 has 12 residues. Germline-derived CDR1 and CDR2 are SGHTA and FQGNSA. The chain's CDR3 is CASSPVWETQYF. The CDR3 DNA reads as TGTGCCAGCAGCCCGGTGTGGGAGACCCAGTACTTC.

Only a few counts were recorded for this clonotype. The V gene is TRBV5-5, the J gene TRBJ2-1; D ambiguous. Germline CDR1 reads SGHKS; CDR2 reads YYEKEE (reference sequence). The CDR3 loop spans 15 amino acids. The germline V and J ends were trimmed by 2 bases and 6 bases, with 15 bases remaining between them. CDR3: CASSFSGSPGNEQFF. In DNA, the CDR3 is TGTGCCAGCAGCTTTTCTGGGTCCCCGGGCAATGAGCAGTTCTTC. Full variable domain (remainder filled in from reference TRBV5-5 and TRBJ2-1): DAGVTQSPTHLIKTRGQQVTLRCSPISGHKSVSWYQQVLGQGPQFIFQYYEKEERGRGNFPDRFSARQFPNYSSELNVNALLLGDSALYLCASSFSGSPGNEQFFGPGTRLTVL.

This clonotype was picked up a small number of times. CDR3 loop: CASSPGGNSPLHF. The CDR3 region has the DNA TGTGCCAGCAGCCCAGGGGGGAATTCACCCCTCCACTTT. The chain has TRBV7-9 and TRBJ1-6; TRBD1 matches 7 bases. The CDR3 contains 13 residues. CDR1 and CDR2 (germline): SEHNR, FQNEAQ (reference sequence). J was trimmed by 7 bases and V by 5 bases; bases with no gene match: 2.

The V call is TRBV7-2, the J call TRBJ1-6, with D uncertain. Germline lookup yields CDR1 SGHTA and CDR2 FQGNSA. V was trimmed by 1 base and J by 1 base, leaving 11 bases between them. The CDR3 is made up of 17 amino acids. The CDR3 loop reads CASSLDVLWSYNSPLHF. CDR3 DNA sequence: TGTGCCAGCAGCTTAGACGTCCTTTGGTCCTATAATTCACCCCTCCACTTT.

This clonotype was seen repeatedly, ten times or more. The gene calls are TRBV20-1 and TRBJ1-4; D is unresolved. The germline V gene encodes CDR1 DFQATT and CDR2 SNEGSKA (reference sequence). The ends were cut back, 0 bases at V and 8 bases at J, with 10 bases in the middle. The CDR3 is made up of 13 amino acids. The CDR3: CSAREPRSEKLFF. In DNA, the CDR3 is TGCAGTGCTAGAGAACCCAGGTCCGAAAAACTGTTTTTT.

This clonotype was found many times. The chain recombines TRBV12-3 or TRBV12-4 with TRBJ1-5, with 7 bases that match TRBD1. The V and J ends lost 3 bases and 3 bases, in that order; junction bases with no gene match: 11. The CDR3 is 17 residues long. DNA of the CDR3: TGTGCCAGCAGTTTTGAGACAGGGATTGGAAACAATCAGCCCCAGCATTTT. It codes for CASSFETGIGNNQPQHF.

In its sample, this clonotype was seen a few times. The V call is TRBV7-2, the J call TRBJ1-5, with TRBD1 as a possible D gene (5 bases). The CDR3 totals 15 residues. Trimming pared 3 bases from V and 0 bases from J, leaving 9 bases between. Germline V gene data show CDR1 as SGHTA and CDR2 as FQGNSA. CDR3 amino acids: CASSFGTFSNQPQHF. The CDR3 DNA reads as TGTGCCAGCAGCTTTGGGACCTTTAGCAATCAGCCCCAGCATTTT.

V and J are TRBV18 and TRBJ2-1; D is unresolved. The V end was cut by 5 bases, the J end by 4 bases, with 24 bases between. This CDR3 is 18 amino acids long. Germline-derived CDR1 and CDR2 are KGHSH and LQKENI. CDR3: CASSASSWVPTRYNEQFF. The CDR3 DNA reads TGTGCCAGCTCAGCCTCGTCCTGGGTACCGACACGATACAATGAGCAGTTCTTC.

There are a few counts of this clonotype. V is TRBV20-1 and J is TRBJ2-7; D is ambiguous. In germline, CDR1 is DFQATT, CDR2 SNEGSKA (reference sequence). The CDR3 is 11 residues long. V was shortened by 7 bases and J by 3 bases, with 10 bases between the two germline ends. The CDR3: CSVLGVYEQYV. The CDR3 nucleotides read TGCAGTGTACTTGGCGTCTACGAGCAGTACGTC.

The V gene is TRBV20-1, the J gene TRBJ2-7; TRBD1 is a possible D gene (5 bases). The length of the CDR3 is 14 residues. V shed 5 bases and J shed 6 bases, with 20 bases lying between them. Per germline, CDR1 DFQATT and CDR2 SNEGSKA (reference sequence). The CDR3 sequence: CSAPDPQGMSEQYV. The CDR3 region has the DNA TGCAGTGCTCCGGATCCCCAGGGAATGAGCGAGCAGTACGTC.

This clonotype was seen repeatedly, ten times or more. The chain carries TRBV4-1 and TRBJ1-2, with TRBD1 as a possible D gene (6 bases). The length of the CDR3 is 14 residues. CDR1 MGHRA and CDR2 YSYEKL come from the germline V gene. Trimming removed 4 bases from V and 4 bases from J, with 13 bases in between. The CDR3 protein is CASSPRGDPYGYTF. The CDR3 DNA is TGCGCCAGCAGCCCAAGGGGGGACCCCTATGGCTACACCTTC.

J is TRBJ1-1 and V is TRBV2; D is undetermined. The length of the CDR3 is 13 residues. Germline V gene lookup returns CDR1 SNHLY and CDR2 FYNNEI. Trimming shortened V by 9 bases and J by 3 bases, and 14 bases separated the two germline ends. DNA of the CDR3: TGTGCCAGTACGGGAGAGAGAGACACTGAAGCTTTCTTT. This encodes CASTGERDTEAFF.

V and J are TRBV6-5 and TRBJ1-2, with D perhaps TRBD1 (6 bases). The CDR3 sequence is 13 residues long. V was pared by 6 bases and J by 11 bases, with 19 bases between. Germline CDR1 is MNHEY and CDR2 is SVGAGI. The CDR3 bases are TGTGCCAGCAGCGATCGGACAGCCCCAACGTACACCTTC. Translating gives CASSDRTAPTYTF.

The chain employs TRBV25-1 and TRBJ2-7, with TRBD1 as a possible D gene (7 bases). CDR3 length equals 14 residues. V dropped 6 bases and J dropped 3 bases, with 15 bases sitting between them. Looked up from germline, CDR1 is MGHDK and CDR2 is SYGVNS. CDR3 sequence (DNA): TGTGCCAGCAGCCACGGGGGACAGCTCTACGAGCAGTACTTC. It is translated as CASSHGGQLYEQYF.

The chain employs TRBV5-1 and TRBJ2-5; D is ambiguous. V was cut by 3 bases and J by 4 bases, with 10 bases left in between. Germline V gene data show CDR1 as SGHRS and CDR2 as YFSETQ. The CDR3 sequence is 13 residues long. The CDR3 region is CASSSINRETQYF. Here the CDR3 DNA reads TGCGCCAGCAGCTCCATCAATCGAGAGACCCAGTACTTC.

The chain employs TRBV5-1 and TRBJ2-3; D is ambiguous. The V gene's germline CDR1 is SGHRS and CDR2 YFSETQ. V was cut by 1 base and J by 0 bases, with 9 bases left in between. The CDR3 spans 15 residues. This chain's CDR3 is CASSLPKTSTDTQYF. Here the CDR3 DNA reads TGCGCCAGCAGCTTGCCGAAAACTAGCACAGATACGCAGTATTTT.